The sequence of this T cell receptor (beta chain) was determined in a study of cytomegalovirus exposure and HLA in healthy donors. At the level of the study: HLA-typed donors were the source of around 80 million unique TCRs, which an early data release held. The study, taken as a whole, reports: TCR beta V- and J-gene trimming was later associated with a missense DCLRE1C variant. Despite most TCR sequences being rare, some public TCRs occurred in many donors. Association of 16,951 TCR beta sequences with HLA alleles was found at 0.05 false discovery rate in a later analysis.

This CDR3 has 15 residues. Trimming took 4 bases from V and 0 from J; bases not matched to a gene: 1. Germline CDR1 reads LNHDA; CDR2 reads SQIVND (reference sequence). By proportion, this clone is large. Antigen unknown. With 60 Vbeta and 13 Jbeta primers, the PCR was carried out. TCRdb keeps only in-frame clones here, not all; method: immunoSEQ multiplex PCR. The sample shows about 100,000 clones, around 78% of them seen only once. This TCR derives from a man aged 25-45 years in good health and CMV-seronegative. Sequencing was carried out using PBMCs. The rearrangement links TRBV19 to TRBJ2-3; the match to TRBD2 covers 10 bases. CDR3: CASSTTSGSTDTQYF. The CDR3 nucleotides read TGTGCCAGTAGTACGACTAGCGGGAGCACAGATACGCAGTATTTT.